The TCR beta chain under discussion was sequenced for a study of patients and donors after allogeneic stem cell transplantation. The CDR3 sequence is 15 residues long. V gave up 1 base and J gave up 4 bases, with 17 bases separating them. CDR1 is DFQATT and CDR2 is SNEGSKA in the germline V gene (reference sequence). TCRdb redid the calling of the RT-PCR reads with MiXCR, one entry per CDR3 protein. The table includes over 150,000 distinct CDR3 sequences, approximately 30% detected once. This clonotype was seen a handful of times. This receptor was taken from a human donor who was either an allogeneic HSCT recipient or a stem cell or donor lymphocyte infusion donor (not recorded which). It is not recorded whose cells these are; they may come from a transplant donor. This chain connects TRBV20-1 to TRBJ2-7; D may be TRBD2 (6 bases). The sample taken for sequencing was blood, either unsorted or a sorted T cell fraction (not recorded which). The CDR3 spells CSARGSPDYSYEQYF. DNA of the CDR3: TGCAGTGCTAGAGGAAGCCCGGACTACTCATACGAGCAGTACTTC.